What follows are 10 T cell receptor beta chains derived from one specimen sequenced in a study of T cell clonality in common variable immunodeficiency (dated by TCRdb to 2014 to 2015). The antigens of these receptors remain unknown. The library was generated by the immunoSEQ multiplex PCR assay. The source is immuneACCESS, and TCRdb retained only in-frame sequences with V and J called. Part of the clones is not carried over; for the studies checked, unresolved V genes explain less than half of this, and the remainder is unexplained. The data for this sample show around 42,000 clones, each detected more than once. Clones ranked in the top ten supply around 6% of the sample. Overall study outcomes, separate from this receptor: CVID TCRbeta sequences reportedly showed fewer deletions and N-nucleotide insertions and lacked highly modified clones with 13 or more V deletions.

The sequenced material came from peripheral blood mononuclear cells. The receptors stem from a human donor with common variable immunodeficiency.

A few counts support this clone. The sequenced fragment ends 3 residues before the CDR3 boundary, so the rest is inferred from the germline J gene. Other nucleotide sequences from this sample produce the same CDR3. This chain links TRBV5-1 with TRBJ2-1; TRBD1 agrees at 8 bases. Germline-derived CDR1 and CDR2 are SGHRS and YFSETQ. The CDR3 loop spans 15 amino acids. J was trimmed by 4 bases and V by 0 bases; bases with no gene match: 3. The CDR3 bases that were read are TGCGCCAGCAGCTTGGAAGGACAGGGTTACAATGAG. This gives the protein CASSLEGQGYNE. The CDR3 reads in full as CASSLEGQGYNEQFF. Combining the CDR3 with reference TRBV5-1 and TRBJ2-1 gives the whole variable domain KAGVTQTPRYLIKTRGQQVTLSCSPISGHRSVSWYQQTPGQGLQFLFEYFSETQRNKGNFPGRFSGRQFSNSRSEMNVSTLELGDSALYLCASSLEGQGYNEQFFGPGTRLTVL.

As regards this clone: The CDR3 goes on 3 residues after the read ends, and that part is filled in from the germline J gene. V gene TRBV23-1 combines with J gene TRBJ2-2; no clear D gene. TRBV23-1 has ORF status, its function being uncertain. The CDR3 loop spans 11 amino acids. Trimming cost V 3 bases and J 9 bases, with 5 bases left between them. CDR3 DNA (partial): TGCGCCAGCAGTCACCCAAGGGAG. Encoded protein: CASSHPRE. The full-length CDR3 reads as CASSHPRELFF.

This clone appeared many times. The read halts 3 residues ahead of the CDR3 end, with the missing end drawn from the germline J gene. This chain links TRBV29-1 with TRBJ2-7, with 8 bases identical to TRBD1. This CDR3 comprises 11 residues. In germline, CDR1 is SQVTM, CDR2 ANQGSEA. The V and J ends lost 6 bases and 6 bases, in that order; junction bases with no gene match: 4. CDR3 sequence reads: CSVTGVGEQYF. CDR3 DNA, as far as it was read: TGCAGCGTGACAGGGGTTGGCGAG.

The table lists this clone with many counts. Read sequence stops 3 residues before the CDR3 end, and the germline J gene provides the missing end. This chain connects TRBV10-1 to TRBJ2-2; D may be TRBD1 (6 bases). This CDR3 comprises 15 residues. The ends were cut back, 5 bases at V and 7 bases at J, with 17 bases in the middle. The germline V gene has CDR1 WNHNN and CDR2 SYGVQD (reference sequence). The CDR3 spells CASSYHDRPGGELFF. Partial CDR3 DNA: TGCGCCAGCAGTTATCATGACAGGCCCGGCGGGGAG.

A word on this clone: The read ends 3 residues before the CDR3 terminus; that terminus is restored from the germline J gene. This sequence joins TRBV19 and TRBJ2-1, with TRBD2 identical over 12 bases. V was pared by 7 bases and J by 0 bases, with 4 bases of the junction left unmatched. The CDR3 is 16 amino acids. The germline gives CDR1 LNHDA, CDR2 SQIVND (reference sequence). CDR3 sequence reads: CASKTSGRNSYNEQFF. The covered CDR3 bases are TGTGCCAGTAAAACTAGCGGGAGGAACTCCTACAATGAG.

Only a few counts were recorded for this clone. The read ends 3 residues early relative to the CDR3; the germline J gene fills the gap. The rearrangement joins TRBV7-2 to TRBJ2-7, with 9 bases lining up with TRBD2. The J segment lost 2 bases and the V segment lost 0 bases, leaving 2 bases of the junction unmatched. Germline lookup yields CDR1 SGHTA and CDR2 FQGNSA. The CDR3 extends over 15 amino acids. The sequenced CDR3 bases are TGTGCCAGCAGCTTAGCCCTAGCGGGGACCTACGAG. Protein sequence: CASSLALAGTYE. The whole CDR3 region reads CASSLALAGTYEQYF.

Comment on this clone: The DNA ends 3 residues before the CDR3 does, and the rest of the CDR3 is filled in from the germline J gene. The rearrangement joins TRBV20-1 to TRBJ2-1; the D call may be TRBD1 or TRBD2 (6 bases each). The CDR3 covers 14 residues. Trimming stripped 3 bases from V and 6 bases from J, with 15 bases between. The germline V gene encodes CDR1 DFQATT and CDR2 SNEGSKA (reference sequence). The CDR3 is CSASRQEGPNEQFF. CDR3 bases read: TGCAGTGCTAGTCGACAGGAGGGGCCCAATGAG.

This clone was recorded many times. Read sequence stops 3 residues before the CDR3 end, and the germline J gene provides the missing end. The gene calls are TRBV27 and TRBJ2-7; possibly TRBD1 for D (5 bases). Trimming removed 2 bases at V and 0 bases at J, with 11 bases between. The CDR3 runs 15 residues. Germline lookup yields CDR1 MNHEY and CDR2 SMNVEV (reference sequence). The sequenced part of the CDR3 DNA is TGTGCCAGCAGTTTAGACAGATCCCACTCCTACGAG. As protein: CASSLDRSHSYE. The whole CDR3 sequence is CASSLDRSHSYEQYF.

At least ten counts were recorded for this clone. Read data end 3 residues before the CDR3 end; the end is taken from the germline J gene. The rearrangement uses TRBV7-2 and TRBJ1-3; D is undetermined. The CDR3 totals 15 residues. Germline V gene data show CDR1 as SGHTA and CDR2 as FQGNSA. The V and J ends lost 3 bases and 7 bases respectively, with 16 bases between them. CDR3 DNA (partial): TGTGCCAGCAGCTTGTCATCTTCCACCCGGAACACC. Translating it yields CASSLSSSTRNT. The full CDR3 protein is CASSLSSSTRNTIYF.

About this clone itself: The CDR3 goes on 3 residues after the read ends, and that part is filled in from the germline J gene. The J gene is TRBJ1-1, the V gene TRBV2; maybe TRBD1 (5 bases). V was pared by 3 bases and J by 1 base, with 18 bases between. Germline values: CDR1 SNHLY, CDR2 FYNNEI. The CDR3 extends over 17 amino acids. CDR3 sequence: CASSDEGRGLTNTEAFF. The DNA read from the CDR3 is TGTGCCAGCAGTGACGAGGGGCGCGGCCTCACGAACACTGAA.